Below are 20 T cell receptor beta chains sequenced from a single sample in a study of PD-1 blockade in classical Hodgkin lymphoma. The time point denotes: cycle 4 day 1 (C4D1), after 5 to 7 weeks of nivolumab. After autologous stem cell transplantation all patients relapsed, and prior brentuximab vedotin exposure differed between cohorts. Produced via immunoSEQ multiplex PCR; TCRdb's table is partial and in-frame only. The data hold approximately 65,000 clones, with approximately 94% observed a single time. This sample comprised peripheral blood mononuclear cells (PBMCs), obtained before the fourth cycle of nivolumab. The receptors shown here come from a human donor with classical Hodgkin lymphoma.

A remark on this clone: The sample holds other DNA sequences that translate to the same CDR3. The chain employs TRBV11-2 and TRBJ2-1, with TRBD2 matching over 8 bases. CDR3 length equals 17 residues. V was pared by 0 bases and J by 2 bases, with 6 bases of the junction left unmatched. The germline CDR1 and CDR2 sequences are SGHAT and FQNNGV. CDR3 sequence: CASSLDLAGGPYNEQFF. For the CDR3, the DNA is TGTGCCAGCAGCTTAGATCTTGCGGGGGGACCCTACAATGAGCAGTTCTTC.

This clone was detected only a few times. The chain carries TRBV19 and TRBJ1-2; tentative D call: TRBD1 (6 bases). Germline V gene sequence: CDR1 LNHDA, CDR2 SQIVND (reference sequence). The CDR3 contains 12 residues. V was shortened by 9 bases and J by 5 bases, with 13 bases between the two germline ends. CDR3 DNA: TGTGCCAGCGGACAGACCAGTTATGGCTACACCTTC. Residues: CASGQTSYGYTF.

This clone was detected once. The chain has TRBV15 and TRBJ1-4; D is unclear. CDR3 length equals 12 residues. Trimming took 3 bases from V and 8 from J, leaving 7 bases between them. Germline lookup yields CDR1 LNHNV and CDR2 YYDKDF (reference sequence). The CDR3: CATSRGVEKLFF. DNA for the CDR3: TGTGCCACCAGCAGGGGAGTCGAAAAACTGTTTTTT.

The gene calls are TRBV18 and TRBJ2-7; TRBD1 agrees at 7 bases. CDR3 length equals 19 residues. The V and J ends lost 6 bases and 2 bases, in that order; junction bases with no gene match: 22. CDR1 and CDR2 (germline): KGHSH, LQKENI. For the CDR3, the DNA is TGTGCCAGCTCGCCGGGACAGACGCAACAGCCGAAAATAACCTACGAGCAGTACTTC. Translating gives CASSPGQTQQPKITYEQYF.

This clone was seen just once. The chain joins TRBV11-2 to TRBJ2-3, with TRBD2 as a possible D gene (5 bases). The CDR3 is 13 amino acids. V lost 8 bases to trimming and J lost 1 base, with 10 bases between them. Germline V gene data show CDR1 as SGHAT and CDR2 as FQNNGV. This chain's CDR3 is CASWGVGTDTQYF. The CDR3 DNA follows: TGTGCCAGCTGGGGAGTCGGCACAGATACGCAGTATTTT.

The chain links TRBV27 to TRBJ2-7; 7 positions agree with TRBD2. This CDR3 has 13 residues. Germline loops: CDR1 MNHEY, CDR2 SMNVEV (reference sequence). The V gene end was trimmed by 5 bases and the J gene end by 3 bases; junction bases not matched to a gene: 4. CDR3 in DNA: TGTGCCAGCAGTCAGACTAGCAGCTACGAGCAGTACTTC. Translating gives CASSQTSSYEQYF.

The rearrangement uses TRBV29-1 and TRBJ1-1; possibly TRBD1 for D (6 bases). The CDR3 consists of 13 residues. The germline V gene encodes CDR1 SQVTM and CDR2 ANQGSEA. The V end was cut by 6 bases, the J end by 1 base, with 12 bases between. In nucleotides, the CDR3 is TGCAGCGTCGCCGACAGGACGAACACTGAAGCTTTCTTT. Encoded protein: CSVADRTNTEAFF.

The chain is built from TRBV6-5 and TRBJ1-6; D might be TRBD1 (5 bases). From germline, CDR1 is MNHEY and CDR2 SVGAGI. CDR3 length: 15 amino acids. V was shortened by 2 bases and J by 8 bases, with 13 bases between the two germline ends. The CDR3 here is CASSYISGMDSPLHF. The CDR3 DNA follows: TGTGCCAGCAGTTACATTTCAGGGATGGATTCACCCCTCCACTTT.

CDR3 region: CASNPRDRTVYEQYF. CDR3 nucleotide sequence: TGTGCCAGCAACCCCCGGGACAGAACCGTTTACGAGCAGTACTTC. The chain employs TRBV28 and TRBJ2-7; 7 nucleotides match TRBD1. With V trimmed by 7 bases and J by 4 bases, 13 bases remained unmatched. The CDR3 length is 15 residues. From germline, CDR1 is MDHEN and CDR2 SYDVKM.

The V gene is TRBV6-5, the J gene TRBJ1-1, with D maybe TRBD1 (5 bases). CDR3 length: 13 residues. The V end lost 6 bases, the J end lost 4 bases, and 12 bases lay between the germline ends. The germline V gene encodes CDR1 MNHEY and CDR2 SVGAGI. CDR3 nucleotides: TGTGCCAGCAGCCTTCCTGGGGGCACTGAAGCTTTCTTT. Translation: CASSLPGGTEAFF.

The chain is built from TRBV4-1 and TRBJ2-3; 12 bases match TRBD2. CDR1 and CDR2 (germline): MGHRA, YSYEKL. CDR3 length equals 15 residues. The ends lost 0 bases at V and 14 bases at J; junction bases unmatched: 9. The CDR3 is CASSQDELAGGPGYF. The CDR3, as DNA: TGCGCCAGCAGCCAAGACGAGCTAGCGGGAGGGCCCGGGTATTTT.

The chain has TRBV5-1 and TRBJ2-1; possibly TRBD2 for D (5 bases). Germline values: CDR1 SGHRS, CDR2 YFSETQ. Trimming stripped 2 bases from V and 15 bases from J, with 18 bases between. The length of the CDR3 is 13 residues. The CDR3 region has the DNA TGCGCCAGCAGCTTCGAGTCGCCGAGGGATCTGTTCTTC. Translating gives CASSFESPRDLFF.

V and J are TRBV27 and TRBJ2-1; 8 positions agree with TRBD1. The CDR3 runs to 14 residues. Trimming removed 7 bases from V and 7 bases from J; junction bases left unmatched: 9. Germline-derived CDR1 and CDR2 are MNHEY and SMNVEV (reference sequence). The CDR3 protein is CASTNTQGANEQFF. The CDR3 DNA sequence: TGTGCCAGCACTAATACGCAGGGGGCTAATGAGCAGTTCTTC.

The chain employs TRBV7-2 and TRBJ2-3; D unclear. V dropped 4 bases and J dropped 0 bases, with 8 bases sitting between them. The CDR3 totals 14 residues. Germline-derived CDR1 and CDR2 are SGHTA and FQGNSA. The DNA for the CDR3 is TGTGCCAGCAGCTCTGAGGCTAGCACAGATACGCAGTATTTT. Translating it yields CASSSEASTDTQYF. Filled out from reference TRBV7-2 and TRBJ2-3, the complete variable domain reads GAGVSQSPSNKVTEKGKDVELRCDPISGHTALYWYRQSLGQGLEFLIYFQGNSAPDKSGLPSDRFSAERTGGSVSTLTIQRTQQEDSAVYLCASSSEASTDTQYFGPGTRLTVL.

V gene TRBV9 combines with J gene TRBJ2-7; D may be TRBD2 (5 bases). This CDR3 has 14 residues. V shed 0 bases and J shed 3 bases, with 10 bases lying between them. The V gene's germline CDR1 is SGDLS and CDR2 YYNGEE. DNA of the CDR3: TGTGCCAGCAGCGTAGGGGGAGACCACTACGAGCAGTACTTC. It yields the protein CASSVGGDHYEQYF.

The chain carries TRBV5-8 and TRBJ2-7; D may correspond to TRBD1 or TRBD2 (5 bases each). This CDR3 region has 16 residues. CDR1 SGHTS and CDR2 YDEGEE come from the germline V gene. The V end was cut by 3 bases, the J end by 0 bases, with 16 bases between. Here the CDR3 reads CASSSLARDLSYEQYF. CDR3 DNA: TGTGCCAGCAGCTCCCTGGCCCGGGACCTCTCCTACGAGCAGTACTTC. The entire variable domain, with the rest obtained from reference TRBV5-8 and TRBJ2-7, is as follows: EAGVTQSPTHLIKTRGQQATLRCSPISGHTSVYWYQQALGLGLQFLLWYDEGEERNRGNFPPRFSGRQFPNYSSELNVNALELEDSALYLCASSSLARDLSYEQYFGPGTRLTVT.

This clone was observed a few times. This sequence joins TRBV14 and TRBJ1-1; D may be TRBD1 (5 bases). V lost 1 base to trimming and J lost 10 bases, with 13 bases between them. Germline loops: CDR1 SGHDN, CDR2 FVKESK. There are 13 residues in the CDR3. For the CDR3, the DNA is TGTGCCAGCAGCCAAGGACGGAGCGGGGCAGCTTTCTTT. Protein product: CASSQGRSGAAFF.

The chain is built from TRBV20-1 and TRBJ1-2; D gene unclear. Germline V CDR1 and CDR2: DFQATT, SNEGSKA (reference sequence). V lost 5 bases and J 8 bases, leaving 9 bases between the germline ends. The CDR3 contains 10 residues. CDR3 region: CSADLDGYTF. CDR3 in DNA: TGCAGTGCTGACCTTGACGGCTACACCTTC.

V gene TRBV7-8 combines with J gene TRBJ2-3, with D hard to call. The CDR3 runs 12 residues. Looked up from germline, CDR1 is SGHVS and CDR2 is FQNEAQ. The V end lost 1 base, the J end lost 5 bases, and 4 bases lay between the germline ends. Here the CDR3 reads CASSLVKDTQYF. The CDR3 DNA follows: TGTGCCAGCAGCTTAGTGAAAGATACGCAGTATTTT.

This chain uses TRBV10-3 with TRBJ1-5; D possibly corresponds to TRBD1 (5 bases). The length of the CDR3 is 13 residues. V was cut by 8 bases and J by 1 base, with 9 bases left in between. The germline CDR1 and CDR2 sequences are ENHRY and SYGVKD. CDR3 DNA: TGTGCCATCGGCCGGGACAGCAATCAGCCCCAGCATTTT. Encoded protein: CAIGRDSNQPQHF.